The 11 T cell receptor beta chains below were found in one sample sequenced in a study of blood T cell repertoires in COVID-19. The data were produced by immunoSEQ multiplex PCR, yet TCRdb's version contains in-frame clones alone and is incomplete. Of about 180,000 clones in the sample, 89% are singletons; the top ten hold 1.5% to 2%. Specimen: peripheral blood. Receptor source: a man aged 18 to 35 who had recovered from COVID-19.

This clone was seen just once. The chain is built from TRBV30 and TRBJ2-3; no clear D. The CDR3 is made up of 14 amino acids. Trimming shortened V by 2 bases and J by 2 bases, and 11 bases separated the two germline ends. The germline V gene encodes CDR1 GTSNPN and CDR2 SVGIG (reference sequence). The CDR3 nucleotides are TGTGCCTGGAGTAATCGACTTCTCACAGATACGCAGTATTTT. Encoded protein: CAWSNRLLTDTQYF.

In this sample, this clone turned up once. CDR3 residues: CASSSTGHEQYF. The CDR3 nucleotides read TGCGCCAGCAGCTCTACAGGGCACGAGCAGTACTTC. The J gene is TRBJ2-7, the V gene TRBV5-1, with D tentatively TRBD1 (6 bases). Trimming took 3 bases from V and 5 from J, leaving 9 bases between them. Germline values: CDR1 SGHRS, CDR2 YFSETQ. CDR3 size: 12 residues.

The chain joins TRBV9 to TRBJ2-2, with D possibly matching TRBD1 (6 bases). Trimming took off 0 bases at V and 0 bases at J, with 9 bases between the two ends. The CDR3 has 16 residues. Per germline, CDR1 SGDLS and CDR2 YYNGEE. DNA of the CDR3: TGTGCCAGCAGCGTAGCTGGGGGCCCGAACACCGGGGAGCTGTTTTTT. Translation: CASSVAGGPNTGELFF.

The chain couples TRBV5-1 to TRBJ2-7, with D uncertain. Per germline, CDR1 SGHRS and CDR2 YFSETQ. V was cut by 0 bases and J by 4 bases, with 5 bases left in between. The CDR3 extends over 12 amino acids. The CDR3 sequence: CASSLDQYEQYF. Written as DNA, the CDR3 is TGCGCCAGCAGCTTGGACCAGTACGAGCAGTACTTC.

This chain connects TRBV27 to TRBJ2-7; 8 nucleotides agree with TRBD1. The CDR3 is 15 residues long. J gave up 7 bases and V 5 bases, and 13 bases lay outside the gene matches. Germline V gives CDR1 MNHEY, CDR2 SMNVEV (reference sequence). CDR3 sequence: CASSNRQGLPLEQYF. The CDR3 DNA is TGTGCCAGCAGTAATAGACAGGGGTTACCGCTGGAGCAGTACTTC.

The chain joins TRBV7-6 to TRBJ2-7, with TRBD1 as a possible D gene (6 bases). V dropped 4 bases and J dropped 6 bases, with 19 bases sitting between them. The CDR3 extends over 15 amino acids. Germline CDR1 and CDR2: SGHVS and FNYEAQ. This CDR3 reads CASSSTDKKGGEQYF. CDR3 in DNA: TGTGCCAGCAGCTCGACGGACAAGAAAGGGGGCGAGCAGTACTTC.

The rearrangement uses TRBV6-5 and TRBJ1-5; 10 bases are shared with TRBD1. CDR3 length: 15 residues. The V and J ends lost 4 bases and 2 bases, in that order; junction bases with no gene match: 2. CDR1 and CDR2 from the germline V gene are MNHEY and SVGAGI. The CDR3 region has the DNA TGTGCCAGCAGTTCGGACAGGGGGGGCAATCAGCCCCAGCATTTT. As protein: CASSSDRGGNQPQHF.

This sequence joins TRBV9 and TRBJ2-7; 9 bases agree with TRBD1. J gave up 0 bases and V 4 bases, and 11 bases lay outside the gene matches. CDR1 is SGDLS and CDR2 is YYNGEE in the germline V gene. The CDR3 is 17 amino acids. CDR3 loop: CASSNGQGPYNSYEQYF. CDR3 DNA sequence: TGTGCCAGCAGCAACGGACAGGGGCCCTATAACTCCTACGAGCAGTACTTC.

The V gene is TRBV27, the J gene TRBJ2-1; the match to TRBD2 covers 11 bases. V was pared by 6 bases and J by 8 bases, with 12 bases of the junction left unmatched. The CDR3 runs to 16 residues. The V gene's germline CDR1 is MNHEY and CDR2 SMNVEV (reference sequence). CDR3 residues: CASSTTSGSAWDEQFF. CDR3 nucleotide sequence: TGTGCCAGCAGCACCACTAGCGGGAGTGCTTGGGATGAGCAGTTCTTC.

This rearrangement joins TRBV7-2 to TRBJ1-1, with 7 positions matching TRBD1. The germline CDR1 and CDR2 sequences are SGHTA and FQGNSA. The CDR3 is 13 residues long. The ends lost 5 bases at V and 10 bases at J; junction bases unmatched: 10. The CDR3 loop is CASSAQGVALAFF. In DNA, the CDR3 is TGTGCCAGCAGCGCGCAGGGGGTTGCTCTAGCTTTCTTT.

This chain uses TRBV10-3 with TRBJ2-7, with a possible D match to TRBD1 (5 bases). Trimming cost V 8 bases and J 3 bases, with 14 bases left between them. Germline V gives CDR1 ENHRY, CDR2 SYGVKD. The CDR3 spans 13 residues. The CDR3 here is CAIRPTESYEQYF. The CDR3 DNA reads as TGTGCCATCCGGCCGACAGAGAGCTACGAGCAGTACTTC.